These 29 T cell receptor beta chains came from one sample sequenced in a study of blood T cell repertoires in COVID-19. Here immunoSEQ multiplex PCR was the method, and the copy in TCRdb shows in-frame clones only, minus some. The sample records some 60,000 clones, around 87% being singletons. Sequences were obtained from peripheral blood. The receptors originated from a human donor with active COVID-19. The donor label of this sample is uncertain.

CDR3 DNA: TGTGCCAGCAGCTTAAAACCGGGACTAGAACACGAGCAGTACTTC. As protein: CASSLKPGLEHEQYF. This chain uses TRBV5-6 with TRBJ2-7; 8 bases fit TRBD2. Germline CDR1 reads SGHDT; CDR2 reads YYEEEE. The length of the CDR3 is 15 residues. Trimming removed 2 bases from V and 5 bases from J; junction bases left unmatched: 9.

The sample holds one count of this clone. The chain links TRBV10-3 to TRBJ1-3; tentatively, D is TRBD1 (6 bases). Germline loops: CDR1 ENHRY, CDR2 SYGVKD. The CDR3 length is 15 residues. Between the trimmed V and J ends, which lost 0 bases and 2 bases, there was a span of 8 bases. The CDR3 sequence is CAISESGAAGNTIYF. The CDR3 DNA reads TGTGCCATCAGTGAGTCGGGGGCGGCTGGAAACACCATATATTTT.

This rearrangement joins TRBV2 to TRBJ2-7; D is possibly TRBD1 (5 bases). The CDR3 has 11 residues. Looked up from germline, CDR1 is SNHLY and CDR2 is FYNNEI. Trimming left V 3 bases short and J 9 bases short, with 9 bases between. The CDR3 spells CASSDSGWQYF. In DNA, the CDR3 is TGTGCCAGCAGTGATTCAGGGTGGCAGTACTTC. The full variable domain, its missing parts supplied by reference TRBV2 and TRBJ2-7, is EPEVTQTPSHQVTQMGQEVILRCVPISNHLYFYWYRQILGQKVEFLVSFYNNEISEKSEIFDDQFSVERPDGSNFTLKIRSTKLEDSAMYFCASSDSGWQYFGPGTRLTVT.

The CDR3 sequence: CASSIGGNNEQFF. CDR3 sequence (DNA): TGTGCCAGTAGTATCGGCGGTAACAATGAGCAGTTCTTC. This sequence joins TRBV19 and TRBJ2-1; D is unresolved. This CDR3 comprises 13 residues. The V end lost 3 bases, the J end lost 5 bases, and 8 bases lay between the germline ends. Germline loops: CDR1 LNHDA, CDR2 SQIVND (reference sequence).

This clone was detected many times. The V call is TRBV2, the J call TRBJ2-7; TRBD1 might be the D (6 bases). Deletions cut 6 bases from V and 6 bases from J, with 18 bases between. The germline V gene encodes CDR1 SNHLY and CDR2 FYNNEI. The CDR3 consists of 14 residues. CDR3: CASSLSGTSGEQYF. The CDR3 coding sequence is TGTGCCAGCAGCCTCTCCGGGACATCCGGCGAGCAGTACTTC. Variable domain in full (rest from reference TRBV2 and TRBJ2-7): EPEVTQTPSHQVTQMGQEVILRCVPISNHLYFYWYRQILGQKVEFLVSFYNNEISEKSEIFDDQFSVERPDGSNFTLKIRSTKLEDSAMYFCASSLSGTSGEQYFGPGTRLTVT.

This clone was counted a few times. Other DNA sequences in the same sample also yield this CDR3. This chain joins TRBV19 and TRBJ2-1, with D tentatively TRBD2 (5 bases). The CDR3 length is 13 residues. V was shortened by 5 bases and J by 5 bases, with 10 bases between the two germline ends. CDR1 is LNHDA and CDR2 is SQIVND in the germline V gene (reference sequence). The CDR3 loop is CASSSRDNNEQFF. The CDR3 region has the DNA TGTGCCAGTAGTTCCCGGGATAACAATGAGCAGTTCTTC. Full variable domain (rest looked up from reference TRBV19 and TRBJ2-1): DGGITQSPKYLFRKEGQNVTLSCEQNLNHDAMYWYRQDPGQGLRLIYYSQIVNDFQKGDIAEGYSVSREKKESFPLTVTSAQKNPTAFYLCASSSRDNNEQFFGPGTRLTVL.

The chain joins TRBV28 to TRBJ2-4, with 8 bases that match TRBD1. Germline V gene lookup returns CDR1 MDHEN and CDR2 SYDVKM. This CDR3 spans 15 amino acids. V shed 3 bases, J shed 2 bases, and the junction held 3 bases outside the gene matches. This CDR3 is CASSFRQGTKNIQYF. In DNA, the CDR3 is TGTGCCAGCAGTTTCCGACAGGGGACCAAAAACATTCAGTACTTC.

This sequence joins TRBV5-5 and TRBJ1-5; D not resolved. CDR3 length: 15 amino acids. Germline V gene lookup returns CDR1 SGHKS and CDR2 YYEKEE (reference sequence). The V end was cut by 0 bases, the J end by 4 bases, with 11 bases between. CDR3 bases: TGTGCCAGCAGCTTGGTGTCGTCAGGAAATCAGCCCCAGCATTTT. Amino acid sequence: CASSLVSSGNQPQHF. The whole variable domain, filled in from reference TRBV5-5 and TRBJ1-5, reads DAGVTQSPTHLIKTRGQQVTLRCSPISGHKSVSWYQQVLGQGPQFIFQYYEKEERGRGNFPDRFSARQFPNYSSELNVNALLLGDSALYLCASSLVSSGNQPQHFGDGTRLSIL.

The chain joins TRBV6-5 to TRBJ2-5; perhaps TRBD1 as D (6 bases). Trimming took 2 bases from V and 2 from J, leaving 12 bases between them. Per germline, CDR1 MNHEY and CDR2 SVGAGI. The CDR3 spans 15 residues. Here the CDR3 DNA reads TGTGCCAGCAGTTACCTCGGGCAGGGGCAAGAGACCCAGTACTTC. This gives the protein CASSYLGQGQETQYF.

This clone occurred many times. The genes are TRBV5-1 and TRBJ2-1; TRBD1 aligns across 8 bases. This CDR3 contains 16 residues. Germline trimming cut 4 bases from V and 4 bases from J; bases unmatched to any gene: 10. Germline V lookup: CDR1 SGHRS, CDR2 YFSETQ. CDR3 DNA sequence: TGCGCCAGCAGCCCAGACAGGGGCCTTAATTACAATGAGCAGTTCTTC. This codes for CASSPDRGLNYNEQFF.

The genes are TRBV9 and TRBJ2-1, with 9 bases lining up with TRBD1. The V and J ends lost 0 bases and 5 bases, in that order; junction bases with no gene match: 6. Germline V gives CDR1 SGDLS, CDR2 YYNGEE. The CDR3 runs 16 residues. The CDR3 is CASSVVGQGFDNEQFF. The CDR3 bases are TGTGCCAGCAGCGTAGTGGGACAGGGTTTCGACAATGAGCAGTTCTTC.

This clone was counted once. V gene TRBV6-4 combines with J gene TRBJ2-2, with TRBD1 matching 9 bases. The V and J ends lost 5 bases and 3 bases, in that order; junction bases with no gene match: 4. The germline gives CDR1 MRHNA, CDR2 SNTAGT. The CDR3 covers 15 residues. This CDR3 is CASSLQGAHTGELFF. CDR3 DNA: TGTGCCAGCAGTTTACAGGGGGCACACACCGGGGAGCTGTTTTTT.

This clone was observed at least ten times. The J gene is TRBJ2-7, the V gene TRBV3-1 (or the pseudogene TRBV3-2); D is possibly TRBD2 (6 bases). Between the trimmed V and J ends, which lost 4 bases and 2 bases, there was a span of 12 bases. The germline V gene has CDR1 LGHDT and CDR2 YNNKEL (reference sequence). The CDR3 runs to 14 residues. CDR3 sequence: CASSPAGEAYEQYF. The CDR3 nucleotides are TGTGCCAGCAGCCCAGCGGGTGAGGCCTACGAGCAGTACTTC.

This clone was seen many times. The chain recombines TRBV5-1 with TRBJ2-5; 7 nucleotides match TRBD1. CDR3 length: 15 residues. Trimming at V came to 0 bases and at J to 5 bases, leaving 7 bases not matched to a gene. The germline V gene has CDR1 SGHRS and CDR2 YFSETQ. CDR3 DNA sequence: TGCGCCAGCAGCTTGGGACAGGGCCAGGGGGAGACCCAGTACTTC. Encoded protein: CASSLGQGQGETQYF.

The rearrangement uses TRBV29-1 and TRBJ2-7; D gene unclear. The CDR3 is 12 residues long. Germline V gene sequence: CDR1 SQVTM, CDR2 ANQGSEA. V was pared by 2 bases and J by 1 base, with 6 bases between. This CDR3 is CSVESGSYEQYF. The CDR3 DNA follows: TGCAGCGTTGAATCCGGGTCCTACGAGCAGTACTTC.

The chain carries TRBV2 and TRBJ2-7, with D tentatively TRBD1 (6 bases). The germline V gene encodes CDR1 SNHLY and CDR2 FYNNEI. V was cut by 8 bases and J by 3 bases, with 8 bases left in between. The CDR3 is 11 amino acids. The CDR3 sequence is CASQQGYEQYF. The CDR3 DNA sequence: TGTGCCAGCCAACAGGGCTACGAGCAGTACTTC.

V and J are TRBV9 and TRBJ2-2; TRBD1 might be the D (5 bases). CDR3 length: 21 residues. Germline V gene data show CDR1 as SGDLS and CDR2 as YYNGEE. V was clipped by 0 bases and J by 4 bases, with 28 bases between them. The CDR3 here is CASSVADGSWGRVGFTGELFF. DNA for the CDR3: TGTGCCAGCAGCGTAGCTGACGGTTCTTGGGGCAGGGTCGGTTTCACCGGGGAGCTGTTTTTT.

The chain joins TRBV7-9 to TRBJ2-7, with 9 bases fitting TRBD2. V lost 1 base and J lost 7; bases outside the gene matches: 5. Germline values: CDR1 SEHNR, CDR2 FQNEAQ (reference sequence). This CDR3 comprises 14 residues. CDR3 residues: CASSLVAGAGEQYF. Written as DNA, the CDR3 is TGTGCCAGCAGCTTAGTAGCGGGAGCGGGGGAGCAGTACTTC.

The chain is built from TRBV7-3 and TRBJ1-4; D might be TRBD1 (6 bases). With 2 bases removed from V and 5 bases from J, the gap between germline ends came to 12 bases. CDR1 and CDR2 (germline): SGHTA, FQGTGA. The CDR3 loop spans 15 amino acids. As DNA, the CDR3 is TGTGCCAGCAGCTTATTAGGGGGACCCAATGAAAAACTGTTTTTT. Amino acid sequence: CASSLLGGPNEKLFF.

This chain links TRBV2 with TRBJ2-5; 12 positions agree with TRBD2. The CDR3 runs to 16 residues. Germline V gives CDR1 SNHLY, CDR2 FYNNEI. V shed 5 bases, J shed 3 bases, and the junction held 7 bases outside the gene matches. CDR3 bases: TGTGCCAGCAGTCCAAGGACTAGCGGGACTGAAGAGACCCAGTACTTC. Protein: CASSPRTSGTEETQYF. Together with reference TRBV2 and TRBJ2-5, the CDR3 gives the full variable domain: EPEVTQTPSHQVTQMGQEVILRCVPISNHLYFYWYRQILGQKVEFLVSFYNNEISEKSEIFDDQFSVERPDGSNFTLKIRSTKLEDSAMYFCASSPRTSGTEETQYFGPGTRLLVL.

This rearrangement joins TRBV7-9 to TRBJ1-5; D is unresolved. V shed 5 bases and J shed 2 bases, with 4 bases lying between them. The germline V gene encodes CDR1 SEHNR and CDR2 FQNEAQ (reference sequence). The CDR3 consists of 12 residues. CDR3 sequence (DNA): TGTGCCAGCAGCCGGGGCAATCAGCCCCAGCATTTT. This translates into CASSRGNQPQHF.

The chain combines TRBV5-4 with TRBJ2-2; a possible D gene is TRBD1 (6 bases). The germline V and J ends were trimmed by 7 bases and 4 bases, with 14 bases remaining between them. Germline CDR1 SGHNT, CDR2 YYREEE (reference sequence). CDR3 size: 14 residues. This CDR3 is CASQIQGPTGELFF. The CDR3 region has the DNA TGTGCCAGCCAGATACAGGGACCCACCGGGGAGCTGTTTTTT.

The chain links TRBV28 to TRBJ2-7; TRBD1 matches 7 bases. The V and J ends lost 3 bases and 5 bases, in that order; junction bases with no gene match: 10. This CDR3 is built from 15 residues. Germline V lookup: CDR1 MDHEN, CDR2 SYDVKM. CDR3: CASSLGSTGLDEQYF. CDR3 bases: TGTGCCAGCAGTTTGGGGTCGACAGGGTTGGACGAGCAGTACTTC.

The rearrangement joins TRBV15 to TRBJ1-5; no reliable D call. This CDR3 region has 18 residues. Trimming took off 5 bases at V and 1 base at J, with 21 bases between the two ends. CDR1 is LNHNV and CDR2 is YYDKDF in the germline V gene (reference sequence). CDR3 residues: CATSGETSAVRSNQPQHF. CDR3 coding DNA: TGTGCCACCAGCGGTGAGACATCCGCAGTTAGAAGCAATCAGCCCCAGCATTTT. The full variable domain, rest sourced from reference TRBV15 and TRBJ1-5, is DAMVIQNPRYQVTQFGKPVTLSCSQTLNHNVMYWYQQKSSQAPKLLFHYYDKDFNNEADTPDNFQSRRPNTSFCFLDIRSPGLGDTAMYLCATSGETSAVRSNQPQHFGDGTRLSIL.

V usage is TRBV19 and J usage is TRBJ2-1; the D gene is possibly TRBD2 (6 bases). The V end was cut by 10 bases, the J end by 2 bases, with 6 bases between. This CDR3 region has 11 residues. Germline lookup yields CDR1 LNHDA and CDR2 SQIVND (reference sequence). The CDR3 region has the DNA TGTGCCACGGGGGCCTACAATGAGCAGTTCTTC. Translated: CATGAYNEQFF.

V is TRBV5-1 and J is TRBJ2-7; 7 bases agree with TRBD2. Trimming took 0 bases from V and 3 from J; bases not matched to a gene: 9. The germline gives CDR1 SGHRS, CDR2 YFSETQ. This CDR3 spans 16 amino acids. The CDR3, as DNA: TGCGCCAGCAGCTTGGAGGGCGGGAGCCTATTCTACGAGCAGTACTTC. Its protein is CASSLEGGSLFYEQYF.

The V call is TRBV5-1, the J call TRBJ2-7; 13 bases are shared with TRBD2. With V trimmed by 3 bases and J by 6 bases, 9 bases remained unmatched. Germline CDR1 and CDR2: SGHRS and YFSETQ. The CDR3 sequence is 16 residues long. The CDR3 region has the DNA TGCGCCAGCAGCTGGTTGGGGACTAGCGGGGAAGGCGAGCAGTACTTC. Translation: CASSWLGTSGEGEQYF.

V usage is TRBV2 and J usage is TRBJ1-1; 8 positions match TRBD1. The CDR3 runs to 14 residues. Germline CDR1 reads SNHLY; CDR2 reads FYNNEI. Trimming at V came to 7 bases and at J to 7 bases, leaving 11 bases not matched to a gene. The CDR3 here is CASNALSGGFEAFF. DNA of the CDR3: TGTGCCAGCAACGCCCTCTCAGGGGGCTTTGAAGCTTTCTTT.

This clone is medium-sized in the sample. The V gene is TRBV4-2, the J gene TRBJ2-3, with 12 bases fitting TRBD2. Germline V gives CDR1 LGHNA, CDR2 YNFKEQ. Unmatched junction bases numbered 6, after V lost 3 bases and J lost 8 bases. The CDR3 has 15 residues. In DNA form, the CDR3 reads TGTGCCAGCAGCCATGGACTAGCGGGATGGGTTACGCAGTATTTT. It specifies CASSHGLAGWVTQYF.